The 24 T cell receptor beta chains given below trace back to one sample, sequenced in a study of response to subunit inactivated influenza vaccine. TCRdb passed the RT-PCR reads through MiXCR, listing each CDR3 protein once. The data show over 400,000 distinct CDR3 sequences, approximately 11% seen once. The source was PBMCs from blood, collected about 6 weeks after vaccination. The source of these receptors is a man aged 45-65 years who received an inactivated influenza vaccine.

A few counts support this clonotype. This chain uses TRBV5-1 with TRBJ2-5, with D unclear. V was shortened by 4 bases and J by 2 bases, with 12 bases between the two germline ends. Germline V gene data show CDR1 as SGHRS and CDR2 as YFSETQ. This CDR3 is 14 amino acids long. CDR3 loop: CASSLHLVQETQYF. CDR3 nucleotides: TGCGCCAGCAGCCTCCATTTAGTACAAGAGACCCAGTACTTC. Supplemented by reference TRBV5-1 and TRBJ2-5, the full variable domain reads KAGVTQTPRYLIKTRGQQVTLSCSPISGHRSVSWYQQTPGQGLQFLFEYFSETQRNKGNFPGRFSGRQFSNSRSEMNVSTLELGDSALYLCASSLHLVQETQYFGPGTRLLVL.

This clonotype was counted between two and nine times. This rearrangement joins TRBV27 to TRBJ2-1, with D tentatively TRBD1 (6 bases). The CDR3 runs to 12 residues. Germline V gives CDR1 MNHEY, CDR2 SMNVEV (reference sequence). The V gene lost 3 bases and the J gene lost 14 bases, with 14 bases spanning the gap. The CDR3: CASSFGGGREFF. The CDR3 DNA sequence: TGTGCCAGCAGTTTCGGTGGGGGCAGGGAGTTCTTC.

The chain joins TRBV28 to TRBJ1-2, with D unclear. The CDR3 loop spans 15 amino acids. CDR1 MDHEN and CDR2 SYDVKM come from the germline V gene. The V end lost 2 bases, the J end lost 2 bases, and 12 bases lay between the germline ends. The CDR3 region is CASSLGFTSNYGYTF. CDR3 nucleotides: TGTGCCAGCAGTTTAGGATTTACGAGCAACTATGGCTACACCTTC.

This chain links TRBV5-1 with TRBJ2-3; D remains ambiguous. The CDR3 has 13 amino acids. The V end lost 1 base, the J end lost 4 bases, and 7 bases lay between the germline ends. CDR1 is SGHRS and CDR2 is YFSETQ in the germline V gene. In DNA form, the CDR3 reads TGCGCCAGCAGCTTGCGGATCGCAGATACGCAGTATTTT. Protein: CASSLRIADTQYF.

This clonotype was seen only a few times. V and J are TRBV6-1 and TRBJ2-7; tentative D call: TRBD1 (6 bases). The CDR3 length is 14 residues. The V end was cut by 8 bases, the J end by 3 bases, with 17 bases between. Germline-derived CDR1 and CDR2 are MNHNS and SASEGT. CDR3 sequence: CASRHRDTDYEQYF. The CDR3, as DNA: TGTGCCAGCCGACACCGGGACACCGACTACGAGCAGTACTTC.

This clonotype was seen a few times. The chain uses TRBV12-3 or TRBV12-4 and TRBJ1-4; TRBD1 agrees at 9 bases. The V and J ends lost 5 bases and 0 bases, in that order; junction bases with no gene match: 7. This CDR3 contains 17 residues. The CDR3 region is CASSIQGAYPTNEKLFF. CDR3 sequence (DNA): TGTGCCAGCAGTATACAGGGGGCCTATCCAACTAATGAAAAACTGTTTTTT.

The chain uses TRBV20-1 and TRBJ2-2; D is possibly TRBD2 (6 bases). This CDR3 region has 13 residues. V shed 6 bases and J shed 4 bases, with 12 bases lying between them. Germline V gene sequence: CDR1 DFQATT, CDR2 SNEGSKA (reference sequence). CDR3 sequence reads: CSALGGRTGELFF. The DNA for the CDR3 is TGCAGTGCCCTAGGAGGGCGCACCGGGGAGCTGTTTTTT.

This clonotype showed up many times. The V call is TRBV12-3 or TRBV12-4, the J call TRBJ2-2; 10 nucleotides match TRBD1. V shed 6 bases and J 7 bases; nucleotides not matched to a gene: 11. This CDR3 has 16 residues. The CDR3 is CASSPNSGTGDGELFF. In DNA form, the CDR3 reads TGTGCCAGCAGCCCAAACTCCGGGACAGGGGACGGGGAGCTGTTTTTT.

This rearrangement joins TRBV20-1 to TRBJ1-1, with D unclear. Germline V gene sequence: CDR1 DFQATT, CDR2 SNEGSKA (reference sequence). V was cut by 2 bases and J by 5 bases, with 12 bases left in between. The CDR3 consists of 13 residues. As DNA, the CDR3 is TGCAGTGCTAGACAGAGGGTGTGGACTGAAGCTTTCTTT. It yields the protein CSARQRVWTEAFF.

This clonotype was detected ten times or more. The CDR3 DNA follows: TGTGCCAGCAGTTTCTACAATGAGCAGTTCTTC. Amino acid sequence: CASSFYNEQFF. The chain is built from TRBV12-3 or TRBV12-4 and TRBJ2-1; D remains unclear. Deletions cut 3 bases from V and 3 bases from J, with 0 bases between. This CDR3 comprises 11 residues.

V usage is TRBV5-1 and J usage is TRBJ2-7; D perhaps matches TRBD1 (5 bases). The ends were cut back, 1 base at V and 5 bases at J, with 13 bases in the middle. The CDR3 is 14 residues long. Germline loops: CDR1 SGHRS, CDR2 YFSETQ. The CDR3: CASSLSGNLDEQYF. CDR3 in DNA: TGCGCCAGCAGCTTGTCAGGGAACCTTGACGAGCAGTACTTC.

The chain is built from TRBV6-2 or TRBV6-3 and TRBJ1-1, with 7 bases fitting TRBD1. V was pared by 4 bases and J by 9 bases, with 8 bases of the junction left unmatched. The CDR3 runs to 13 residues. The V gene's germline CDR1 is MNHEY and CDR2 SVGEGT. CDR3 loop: CASSSSSTGKAFF. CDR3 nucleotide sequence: TGTGCCAGCAGTTCCTCTTCGACAGGGAAAGCTTTCTTT.

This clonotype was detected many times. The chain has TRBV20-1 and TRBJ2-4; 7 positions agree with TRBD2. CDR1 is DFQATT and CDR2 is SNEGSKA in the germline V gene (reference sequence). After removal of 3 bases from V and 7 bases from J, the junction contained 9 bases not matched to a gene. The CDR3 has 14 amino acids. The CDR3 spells CSASGSGGDNIQYF. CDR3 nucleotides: TGCAGTGCTAGTGGTTCGGGGGGAGACAACATTCAGTACTTC.

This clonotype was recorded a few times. The DNA of the CDR3 is TGTGCCAGCAGCGTAGCGGGGGGCCTTCAAGAGACCCAGTACTTC. It specifies CASSVAGGLQETQYF. V usage is TRBV9 and J usage is TRBJ2-5, with a weak D call TRBD2 (7 bases). CDR1 is SGDLS and CDR2 is YYNGEE in the germline V gene. The CDR3 contains 15 residues. V lost 0 bases to trimming and J lost 2 bases, with 11 bases between them.

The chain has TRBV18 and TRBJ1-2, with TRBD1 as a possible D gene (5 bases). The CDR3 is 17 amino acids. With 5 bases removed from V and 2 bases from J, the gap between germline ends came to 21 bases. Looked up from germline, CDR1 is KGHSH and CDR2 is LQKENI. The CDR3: CASSAPGRIIVNYGYTF. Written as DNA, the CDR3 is TGTGCCAGCTCAGCGCCGGGACGGATCATAGTGAACTATGGCTACACCTTC.

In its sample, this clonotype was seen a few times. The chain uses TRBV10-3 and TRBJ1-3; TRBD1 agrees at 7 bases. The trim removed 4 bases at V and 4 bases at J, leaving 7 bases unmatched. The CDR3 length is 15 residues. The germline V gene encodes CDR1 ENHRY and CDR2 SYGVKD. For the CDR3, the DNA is TGTGCCATCAGTGCGGCGGGGACAGCAGGAAACACCATATATTTT. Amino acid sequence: CAISAAGTAGNTIYF.

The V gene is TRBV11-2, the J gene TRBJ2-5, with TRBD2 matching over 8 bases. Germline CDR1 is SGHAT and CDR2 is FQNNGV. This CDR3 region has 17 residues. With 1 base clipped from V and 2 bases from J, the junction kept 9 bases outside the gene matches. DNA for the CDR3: TGTGCCAGCAGCTTAGGGGCGCGGACTAGCAGACAAGAGACCCAGTACTTC. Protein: CASSLGARTSRQETQYF.

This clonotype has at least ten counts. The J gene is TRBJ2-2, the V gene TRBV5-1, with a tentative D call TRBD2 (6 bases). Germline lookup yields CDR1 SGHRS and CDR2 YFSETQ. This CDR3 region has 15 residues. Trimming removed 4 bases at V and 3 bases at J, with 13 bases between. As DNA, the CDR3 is TGCGCCAGCAGCCCCCCTAAGCGGGACACCGGGGAGCTGTTTTTT. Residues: CASSPPKRDTGELFF.

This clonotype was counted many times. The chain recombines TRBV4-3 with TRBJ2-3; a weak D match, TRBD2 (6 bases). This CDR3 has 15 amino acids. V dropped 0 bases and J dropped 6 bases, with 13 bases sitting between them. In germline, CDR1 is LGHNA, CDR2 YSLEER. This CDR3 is CASSQETSPVDTQYF. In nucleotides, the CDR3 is TGCGCCAGCAGCCAAGAGACTAGTCCGGTGGATACGCAGTATTTT.

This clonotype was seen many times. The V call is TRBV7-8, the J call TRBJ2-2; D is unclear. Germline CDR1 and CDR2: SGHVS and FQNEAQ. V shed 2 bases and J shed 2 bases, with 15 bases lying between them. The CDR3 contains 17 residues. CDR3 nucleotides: TGTGCCAGCAGCTTAAAGATAAGAACTATTAACACCGGGGAGCTGTTTTTT. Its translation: CASSLKIRTINTGELFF.

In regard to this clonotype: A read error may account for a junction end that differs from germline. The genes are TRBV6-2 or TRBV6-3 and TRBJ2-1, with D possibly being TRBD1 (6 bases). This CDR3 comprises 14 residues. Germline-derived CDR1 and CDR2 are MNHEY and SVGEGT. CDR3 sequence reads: CASSYGQQVNELFF. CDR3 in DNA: TGTGCCAGCAGTTACGGACAGCAGGTCAATGAGCTGTTCTTC.

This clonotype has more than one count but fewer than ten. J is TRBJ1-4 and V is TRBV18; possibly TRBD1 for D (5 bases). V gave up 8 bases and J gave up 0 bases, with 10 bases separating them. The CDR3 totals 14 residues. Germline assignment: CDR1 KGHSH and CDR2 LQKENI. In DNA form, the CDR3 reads TGTGCCAGCCGGACAAGTGCAACTAATGAAAAACTGTTTTTT. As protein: CASRTSATNEKLFF.

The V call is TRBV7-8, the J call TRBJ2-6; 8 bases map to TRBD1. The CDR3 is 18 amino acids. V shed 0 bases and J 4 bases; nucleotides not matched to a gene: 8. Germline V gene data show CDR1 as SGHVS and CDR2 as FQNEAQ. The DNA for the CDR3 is TGTGCCAGCAGCTTAGCGTTCCAGGGGGCGAGGGGGGCCAACGTCCTGACTTTC. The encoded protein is CASSLAFQGARGANVLTF.

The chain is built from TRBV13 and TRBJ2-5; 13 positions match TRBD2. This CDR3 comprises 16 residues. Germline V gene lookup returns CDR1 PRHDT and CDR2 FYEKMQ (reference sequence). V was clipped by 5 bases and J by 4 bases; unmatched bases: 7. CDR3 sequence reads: CASSITSGGALETQYF. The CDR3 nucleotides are TGTGCCAGCAGCATAACTAGCGGGGGGGCCTTAGAGACCCAGTACTTC.